Each of the 31 T cell receptor beta chains below was sequenced from the same sample in a study of T-cell memory formation after mild COVID-19. MiXCR, run by TCRdb on the 5' RACE reads, gives a single entry per CDR3 protein. Among some 340,000 distinct CDR3 sequences listed, 10% to 15% were seen once. Sequenced input: PBMCs or a T cell subset sorted from them (not recorded which). The receptors come from a man between 18 and 35 years old who had mild COVID-19 (a few samples of this study predate the infection). Cell type and time point are not known.

This clonotype was counted many times. The V and J genes are TRBV4-1 and TRBJ2-4; no clear D gene. Germline assignment: CDR1 MGHRA and CDR2 YSYEKL. V lost 0 bases to trimming and J lost 0 bases, with 9 bases between them. There are 16 residues in the CDR3. CDR3 nucleotide sequence: TGCGCCAGCAGCCAAGAAAAGGGTTTAGCCAAAAACATTCAGTACTTC. This sequence encodes CASSQEKGLAKNIQYF.

The chain couples TRBV7-9 to TRBJ2-1, with 7 positions matching TRBD1. The CDR3 has 15 amino acids. Germline CDR1 and CDR2: SEHNR and FQNEAQ (reference sequence). With 6 bases clipped from V and 2 bases from J, the junction kept 7 bases outside the gene matches. The CDR3 region is CASSTTGVPYNEQFF. Written as DNA, the CDR3 is TGTGCCAGCAGTACCACAGGGGTCCCCTACAATGAGCAGTTCTTC.

This clonotype has ten or more counts. The chain recombines TRBV5-1 with TRBJ2-3; 10 positions agree with TRBD1. With V trimmed by 3 bases and J by 4 bases, 8 bases remained unmatched. CDR1 SGHRS and CDR2 YFSETQ come from the germline V gene. CDR3 length: 16 residues. In nucleotides, the CDR3 is TGCGCCAGCAGCTGGAAGACAGGGGGCGCGGCAGATACGCAGTATTTT. The encoded protein is CASSWKTGGAADTQYF. The entire variable domain, with the rest obtained from reference TRBV5-1 and TRBJ2-3, is as follows: KAGVTQTPRYLIKTRGQQVTLSCSPISGHRSVSWYQQTPGQGLQFLFEYFSETQRNKGNFPGRFSGRQFSNSRSEMNVSTLELGDSALYLCASSWKTGGAADTQYFGPGTRLTVL.

This clonotype was observed a handful of times. The chain carries TRBV7-2 and TRBJ2-3, with TRBD2 identical over 12 bases. The germline gives CDR1 SGHTA, CDR2 FQGNSA. With V trimmed by 4 bases and J by 2 bases, 4 bases remained unmatched. The CDR3 totals 16 residues. The CDR3 region has the DNA TGTGCCAGCAGCTCCCGGACTAGCGGGGCCACAGATACGCAGTATTTT. This sequence encodes CASSSRTSGATDTQYF.

This clonotype was seen only a few times. The chain couples TRBV5-1 to TRBJ2-7; D perhaps matches TRBD2 (7 bases). V was pared by 2 bases and J by 7 bases, with 13 bases between. Germline loops: CDR1 SGHRS, CDR2 YFSETQ. The CDR3 contains 13 residues. CDR3 region: CASSLRGAGEQYV. CDR3 bases: TGCGCCAGCAGCTTACGGGGGGCGGGAGAGCAGTACGTC.

In its sample, this clonotype was seen a few times. This chain uses TRBV24-1 with TRBJ2-5; 8 bases match TRBD1. The germline CDR1 and CDR2 sequences are KGHDR and SFDVKD. Trimming took 3 bases from V and 5 from J; bases not matched to a gene: 7. This CDR3 region has 15 residues. CDR3 bases: TGTGCCACCAGTGATCCAGGGGGCGGAGAGGAGACCCAGTACTTC. It codes for CATSDPGGGEETQYF.

This clonotype was detected a few times. The chain joins TRBV4-3 to TRBJ1-4; 8 nucleotides align to TRBD1. The CDR3 length is 16 residues. Germline assignment: CDR1 LGHNA and CDR2 YSLEER. After removal of 4 bases from V and 1 base from J, the junction contained 5 bases not matched to a gene. The CDR3 sequence: CASSPATGGTNEKLFF. The CDR3 DNA reads TGCGCCAGCAGCCCAGCCACAGGGGGAACTAATGAAAAACTGTTTTTT.

This clonotype was detected many times. V is TRBV6-6 and J is TRBJ1-5; D is ambiguous. This CDR3 comprises 14 residues. V lost 8 bases, J lost 0 bases, and 11 bases lay in between. The germline CDR1 and CDR2 sequences are MNHNY and SVGAGI (reference sequence). The CDR3 reads CASGPSDSNQPQHF. CDR3 nucleotides: TGTGCCAGCGGACCCTCGGATAGCAATCAGCCCCAGCATTTT.

This clonotype occurred a few times. V usage is TRBV7-9 and J usage is TRBJ2-7; possible D gene TRBD1, 5 bases. Germline V gene lookup returns CDR1 SEHNR and CDR2 FQNEAQ (reference sequence). With 0 bases removed from V and 3 bases from J, the gap between germline ends came to 12 bases. This CDR3 contains 15 residues. The CDR3 reads CASSLAGGAGYEQYV. For the CDR3, the DNA is TGTGCCAGCAGCTTAGCCGGTGGGGCAGGCTACGAGCAGTACGTC.

This sequence joins TRBV6-2 or TRBV6-3 and TRBJ1-1; no firm D call. Germline V gives CDR1 MNHEY, CDR2 SVGEGT. V was shortened by 2 bases and J by 1 base, with 14 bases between the two germline ends. The CDR3 sequence is 16 residues long. The CDR3 bases are TGTGCCAGCAGTTACGTATCCCACACCGCGAACACTGAAGCTTTCTTT. Its protein is CASSYVSHTANTEAFF.

The rearrangement uses TRBV2 and TRBJ2-7; possibly TRBD2 for D (7 bases). Trimming shortened V by 3 bases and J by 3 bases, and 15 bases separated the two germline ends. CDR3 length: 15 amino acids. Looked up from germline, CDR1 is SNHLY and CDR2 is FYNNEI. The CDR3 loop is CASSEIEGGYYEQYF. The CDR3 region has the DNA TGTGCCAGCAGTGAGATCGAGGGGGGGTACTACGAGCAGTACTTC.

This clonotype was observed a few times. The CDR3 spells CASSYRSGGDTGELFF. Here the CDR3 DNA reads TGTGCCAGCAGTTACAGGAGCGGGGGAGACACCGGGGAGCTGTTTTTT. The chain links TRBV6-6 to TRBJ2-2, with 8 bases aligning to TRBD2. J lost 3 bases, V lost 2 bases, and 5 bases had no gene match. Per the germline V gene, CDR1 is MNHNY and CDR2 is SVGAGI (reference sequence). The CDR3 extends over 16 amino acids.

This CDR3 reads CASSLGAFEAFF. The DNA for the CDR3 is TGTGCCAGCAGCTTAGGAGCCTTTGAAGCTTTCTTT. This chain uses TRBV7-9 with TRBJ1-1, with D unclear. The CDR3 sequence is 12 residues long. V was cut by 1 base and J by 7 bases, with 7 bases left in between. CDR1 and CDR2 (germline): SEHNR, FQNEAQ (reference sequence). Looking up the rest from reference TRBV7-9 and TRBJ1-1 gives the full variable domain: DTGVSQNPRHKITKRGQNVTFRCDPISEHNRLYWYRQTLGQGPEFLTYFQNEAQLEKSRLLSDRFSAERPKGSFSTLEIQRTEQGDSAMYLCASSLGAFEAFFGQGTRLTVV.

J is TRBJ1-5 and V is TRBV15; TRBD1 matches 7 bases. The CDR3 covers 15 residues. CDR1 and CDR2 from the germline V gene are LNHNV and YYDKDF (reference sequence). Trimming took 5 bases from V and 14 from J; bases not matched to a gene: 18. CDR3 coding DNA: TGTGCCACCAGCCAGAAACTCGGACAGGCCAAGTCCAAGCATTTT. This codes for CATSQKLGQAKSKHF.

In its sample, this clonotype was seen a few times. V and J are TRBV7-2 and TRBJ2-7; D might be TRBD1 or TRBD2, each matching 5 bases. The germline V and J ends were trimmed by 1 base and 0 bases, with 10 bases remaining between them. The CDR3 is made up of 15 amino acids. The V gene's germline CDR1 is SGHTA and CDR2 FQGNSA. In nucleotides, the CDR3 is TGTGCCAGCAGCTTAGTTGGGGGTAGCTCCTACGAGCAGTACGTC. This sequence encodes CASSLVGGSSYEQYV.

The rearrangement links TRBV10-2 to TRBJ1-2; TRBD1 is a possible D gene (5 bases). V was cut by 0 bases and J by 8 bases, with 7 bases left in between. CDR1 WSHSY and CDR2 SAAADI come from the germline V gene. The CDR3 contains 12 residues. The CDR3 bases are TGCGCCAGCAGTGAGTCGTGGGGGGGCTACACCTTC. Its protein is CASSESWGGYTF.

J is TRBJ1-5 and V is TRBV9, with D possibly being TRBD1 (5 bases). Germline-derived CDR1 and CDR2 are SGDLS and YYNGEE. Trimming cost V 3 bases and J 7 bases, with 17 bases left between them. The CDR3 contains 15 residues. CDR3 DNA: TGTGCCAGCAGCGCCGAGGGAGGGGTCGGCCAGCCCCAGCATTTT. Its protein product is CASSAEGGVGQPQHF.

The chain joins TRBV20-1 to TRBJ2-1; no definite D call. The germline V gene has CDR1 DFQATT and CDR2 SNEGSKA (reference sequence). The CDR3 sequence is 13 residues long. The V end was cut by 5 bases, the J end by 0 bases, with 8 bases between. The CDR3 DNA reads as TGCAGTGCTCAGCAAGTCTCCTACAATGAGCAGTTCTTC. Translating gives CSAQQVSYNEQFF.

The J gene is TRBJ2-6, the V gene TRBV28; the D gene is possibly TRBD1 (7 bases). This CDR3 region has 19 residues. Germline V gives CDR1 MDHEN, CDR2 SYDVKM. V shed 3 bases and J shed 0 bases, with 18 bases lying between them. The CDR3 DNA reads TGTGCCAGCAGTTTTGTGGAGGGGGCAGGGAGCTCTGGGGCCAACGTCCTGACTTTC. Protein: CASSFVEGAGSSGANVLTF.

This clonotype has more than one count but fewer than ten. V usage is TRBV5-1 and J usage is TRBJ2-1; 8 bases are a match to TRBD2. V gave up 4 bases and J gave up 2 bases; unmatched junction bases: 8. This CDR3 is 16 amino acids long. Germline V CDR1 and CDR2: SGHRS, YFSETQ. The CDR3 region is CASSITPGLAYNEQFF. The CDR3 DNA reads as TGCGCCAGCAGCATCACTCCGGGACTAGCCTACAATGAGCAGTTCTTC.

The rearrangement links TRBV5-1 to TRBJ2-3; TRBD2 matches at 8 bases. The germline V gene has CDR1 SGHRS and CDR2 YFSETQ. The CDR3 has 15 amino acids. Trimming cost V 4 bases and J 1 base; bases outside gene matches: 5. CDR3 sequence: CASSLSGVGTDTQYF. CDR3 bases: TGCGCCAGCAGCCTTAGCGGGGTGGGCACAGATACGCAGTATTTT.

This chain links TRBV28 with TRBJ2-3; the D is unclear. There are 13 residues in the CDR3. Trimming took 5 bases from V and 9 from J, leaving 15 bases between them. Germline V gives CDR1 MDHEN, CDR2 SYDVKM. The CDR3 DNA is TGTGCCAGCAGTGCCGAGTCATTTAGCACGCAGTATTTT. It yields the protein CASSAESFSTQYF.

This clonotype occurred many times. V usage is TRBV29-1 and J usage is TRBJ2-7, with D perhaps TRBD1 (5 bases). Germline CDR1 reads SQVTM; CDR2 reads ANQGSEA. V lost 2 bases, J lost 4 bases, and 9 bases lay in between. This CDR3 contains 12 residues. In DNA, the CDR3 is TGCAGCGTTGAAACAGGAGCTTACGAGCAGTACTTC. As protein: CSVETGAYEQYF.

The chain is built from TRBV11-1 and TRBJ2-5; the D is unclear. The germline CDR1 and CDR2 sequences are SGHAT and FQDESV (reference sequence). The V end lost 5 bases, the J end lost 5 bases, and 15 bases lay between the germline ends. The CDR3 totals 14 residues. The CDR3: CASSLGVGDETQYF. In nucleotides, the CDR3 is TGTGCCAGCAGCCTAGGAGTTGGTGATGAGACCCAGTACTTC.

The J gene is TRBJ1-2, the V gene TRBV11-2; D ambiguous. V lost 6 bases, J lost 13 bases, and 21 bases lay in between. Germline CDR1 SGHAT, CDR2 FQNNGV. This CDR3 comprises 13 residues. Here the CDR3 DNA reads TGTGCCAGCAGTGTTTCAGTAGAACGCGAGGTCACCTTC. Its translation is CASSVSVEREVTF.

This chain joins TRBV24-1 and TRBJ2-2, with 8 bases lining up with TRBD1. The CDR3 covers 13 residues. Trimming removed 12 bases from V and 0 bases from J; junction bases left unmatched: 2. Germline CDR1 reads KGHDR; CDR2 reads SFDVKD. The CDR3 DNA sequence: TGTGCCGTACAGGGGGCGAACACCGGGGAGCTGTTTTTT. Protein sequence: CAVQGANTGELFF.

V gene TRBV27 combines with J gene TRBJ2-2; D is possibly TRBD1 or TRBD2 (6 bases each). There are 14 residues in the CDR3. V gave up 3 bases and J gave up 6 bases, with 11 bases separating them. The germline V gene encodes CDR1 MNHEY and CDR2 SMNVEV (reference sequence). CDR3 protein: CASSFGGGPGELFF. The CDR3 DNA is TGTGCCAGCAGTTTCGGGGGCGGCCCCGGGGAGCTGTTTTTT.

As to this clonotype: A much more abundant neighbour one base away suggests this may be a read error. The V call is TRBV24-1, the J call TRBJ2-2; D is perhaps TRBD2 (5 bases). CDR3 length equals 11 residues. Germline V CDR1 and CDR2: KGHDR, SFDVKD. CDR3 residues: CATSVSGVLFF. The CDR3 DNA reads as TGTGCCACCAGTGTGTCCGGGGTGCTGTTTTTT.

This chain links TRBV12-5 with TRBJ1-5; D not resolved. CDR3 length: 14 amino acids. Germline CDR1 and CDR2: LGHNT and FRNRAP. Trimming cost V 3 bases and J 2 bases, with 8 bases left between them. The CDR3 region has the DNA TGTGCTAGTGGTTTAGCGGGCGGCAATCAGCCCCAGCATTTT. It encodes CASGLAGGNQPQHF. Using reference TRBV12-5 and TRBJ1-5 for the parts outside the CDR3, the full variable domain is DARVTQTPRHKVTEMGQEVTMRCQPILGHNTVFWYRQTMMQGLELLAYFRNRAPLDDSGMPKDRFSAEMPDATLATLKIQPSEPRDSAVYFCASGLAGGNQPQHFGDGTRLSIL.

This clonotype has at least ten counts. The V gene is TRBV7-9, the J gene TRBJ2-5; D remains ambiguous. The germline V gene has CDR1 SEHNR and CDR2 FQNEAQ (reference sequence). The CDR3 is made up of 13 amino acids. V dropped 5 bases and J dropped 1 base, with 8 bases sitting between them. The CDR3 bases are TGTGCCAGCAGCCGGCAGCCCCAAGAGACCCAGTACTTC. It is translated as CASSRQPQETQYF.

This clonotype has a handful of counts. This chain uses TRBV7-3 with TRBJ2-3, with 12 bases that match TRBD2. The CDR3 spans 15 residues. Per germline, CDR1 SGHTA and CDR2 FQGTGA. The V segment lost 5 bases and the J segment 6 bases; nucleotides outside the gene matches: 6. The CDR3 region has the DNA TGTGCCAGCAGCGCATATGGACTAGCGGGGGATACGCAGTATTTT. It codes for CASSAYGLAGDTQYF. The whole variable domain, remainder taken from reference TRBV7-3 and TRBJ2-3, is GAGVSQTPSNKVTEKGKYVELRCDPISGHTALYWYRQSLGQGPEFLIYFQGTGAADDSGLPNDRFFAVRPEGSVSTLKIQRTERGDSAVYLCASSAYGLAGDTQYFGPGTRLTVL.